The 24 T cell receptor beta chains below were found in one sample sequenced in a study of shared clonotypes between healthy human individuals. Only in-frame clones appear in the TCRdb table, and some are missing; sequencing was by immunoSEQ multiplex PCR. The sample consists of about 590,000 clones, less than 97% of them appearing once. Only CD45RO-negative cells positively selected for CCR7 counted as naive CD8 cells, so terminally differentiated effector memory CD45RA+ cells were excluded. Sequenced input: naive CD8+ T cells sorted from blood. The receptors shown here come from a woman aged 25 to 39 in good health.

The chain combines TRBV5-4 with TRBJ2-3; D unresolved. The CDR3 extends over 16 amino acids. Trimming stripped 4 bases from V and 1 base from J, with 16 bases between. Germline V gene sequence: CDR1 SGHNT, CDR2 YYREEE (reference sequence). CDR3 sequence reads: CASSQDLRGGTDTQYF. The CDR3, as DNA: TGTGCCAGCAGCCAAGACTTGCGTGGCGGCACAGATACGCAGTATTTT.

The chain links TRBV27 to TRBJ2-1; 13 positions match TRBD2. The germline V gene encodes CDR1 MNHEY and CDR2 SMNVEV (reference sequence). V was pared by 7 bases and J by 3 bases, with 6 bases of the junction left unmatched. This CDR3 contains 16 residues. The CDR3 spells CASTPWTSGSYNEQFF. The CDR3 DNA reads TGTGCCAGCACCCCCTGGACTAGCGGGAGCTACAATGAGCAGTTCTTC.

V gene TRBV27 combines with J gene TRBJ2-7; D call uncertain. This CDR3 is 13 amino acids long. With 3 bases removed from V and 3 bases from J, the gap between germline ends came to 9 bases. Germline loops: CDR1 MNHEY, CDR2 SMNVEV (reference sequence). CDR3 coding DNA: TGTGCCAGCAGTTTTAGTCCGGGCTACGAGCAGTACTTC. It translates to CASSFSPGYEQYF.

This rearrangement joins TRBV27 to TRBJ2-1; possibly TRBD2 for D (6 bases). The germline V and J ends were trimmed by 5 bases and 7 bases, with 12 bases remaining between them. Germline V CDR1 and CDR2: MNHEY, SMNVEV (reference sequence). This CDR3 comprises 13 residues. CDR3: CASSPFGGNEQFF. DNA of the CDR3: TGTGCCAGCAGTCCGTTCGGGGGAAATGAGCAGTTCTTC.

The chain couples TRBV28 to TRBJ2-7; 8 bases agree with TRBD1. Looked up from germline, CDR1 is MDHEN and CDR2 is SYDVKM. CDR3 size: 16 residues. Unmatched junction bases numbered 10, after V lost 5 bases and J lost 1 base. DNA for the CDR3: TGTGCCAGCAGTCCCGCTACGACAGGGGTGTCCTACGAGCAGTACTTC. This gives the protein CASSPATTGVSYEQYF.

The V gene is TRBV27, the J gene TRBJ2-7; weak D call: TRBD1 (7 bases). V dropped 5 bases and J dropped 3 bases, with 23 bases sitting between them. Germline assignment: CDR1 MNHEY and CDR2 SMNVEV (reference sequence). CDR3 length equals 17 residues. Here the CDR3 DNA reads TGTGCCAGCAGTCCGTCCGGGGGACAGATTATCCTCTACGAGCAGTACTTC. This gives the protein CASSPSGGQIILYEQYF.

The chain joins TRBV30 to TRBJ2-2; TRBD2 matches at 8 bases. Germline lookup yields CDR1 GTSNPN and CDR2 SVGIG (reference sequence). The CDR3 sequence is 14 residues long. The junction had 1 base not matched to a gene; V was cut back by 4 bases and J by 0 bases. The CDR3 coding sequence is TGTGCCTGGACCGGGAGGGCGAACACCGGGGAGCTGTTTTTT. Translated, it gives CAWTGRANTGELFF. Combining the CDR3 with reference TRBV30 and TRBJ2-2 gives the whole variable domain SQTIHQWPATLVQPVGSPLSLECTVEGTSNPNLYWYRQAAGRGLQLLFYSVGIGQISSEVPQNLSASRPQDRQFILSSKKLLLSDSGFYLCAWTGRANTGELFFGEGSRLTVL.

The rearrangement uses TRBV5-6 and TRBJ2-3; D gene unclear. CDR1 is SGHDT, CDR2 YYEEEE, per germline. The CDR3 totals 14 residues. The V end was cut by 2 bases, the J end by 0 bases, with 7 bases between. The CDR3 spells CASSFFLSTDTQYF. CDR3 DNA sequence: TGTGCCAGCAGCTTCTTTTTAAGCACAGATACGCAGTATTTT.

This sequence joins TRBV2 and TRBJ1-2, with no clear D. Looked up from germline, CDR1 is SNHLY and CDR2 is FYNNEI. The V gene lost 7 bases and the J gene lost 6 bases, with 21 bases spanning the gap. This CDR3 has 15 residues. CDR3: CASMLRPPTKNGYTF. CDR3 nucleotides: TGTGCCAGCATGCTCCGACCCCCCACGAAGAATGGCTACACCTTC. The complete variable domain, with remaining parts taken from reference TRBV2 and TRBJ1-2, reads EPEVTQTPSHQVTQMGQEVILRCVPISNHLYFYWYRQILGQKVEFLVSFYNNEISEKSEIFDDQFSVERPDGSNFTLKIRSTKLEDSAMYFCASMLRPPTKNGYTFGSGTRLTVV.

The J gene is TRBJ2-1, the V gene TRBV29-1, with D possibly matching TRBD2 (5 bases). Trimming took 2 bases from V and 10 from J, leaving 9 bases between them. The CDR3 is made up of 11 amino acids. Per germline, CDR1 SQVTM and CDR2 ANQGSEA. DNA for the CDR3: TGCAGCGTTGAACCATCGGGAGAGCAGTTCTTC. Translating gives CSVEPSGEQFF.

This chain uses TRBV27 with TRBJ1-2; 7 bases map to TRBD1. There are 12 residues in the CDR3. CDR1 and CDR2 from the germline V gene are MNHEY and SMNVEV (reference sequence). Trimming at V came to 6 bases and at J to 7 bases, leaving 5 bases not matched to a gene. The CDR3 nucleotides are TGTGCCAGCAGACGTGGACAGGCTGGCTACACCTTC. Its translation: CASRRGQAGYTF.

The chain has TRBV5-8 and TRBJ2-1, with a weak D call TRBD1 (5 bases). V lost 0 bases and J lost 5, with 6 bases in between. The germline V gene encodes CDR1 SGHTS and CDR2 YDEGEE. CDR3 length equals 13 residues. CDR3 sequence reads: CASSLGQHNEQFF. DNA for the CDR3: TGTGCCAGCAGCTTGGGACAGCACAATGAGCAGTTCTTC. Combining the CDR3 with reference TRBV5-8 and TRBJ2-1 gives the whole variable domain EAGVTQSPTHLIKTRGQQATLRCSPISGHTSVYWYQQALGLGLQFLLWYDEGEERNRGNFPPRFSGRQFPNYSSELNVNALELEDSALYLCASSLGQHNEQFFGPGTRLTVL.

V and J are TRBV4-2 and TRBJ2-1; 10 nucleotides line up with TRBD2. Germline CDR1 is LGHNA and CDR2 is YNFKEQ. The CDR3 extends over 17 amino acids. V lost 4 bases, J lost 4 bases, and 10 bases stayed unmatched. The CDR3: CASSLGTSDKLYNEQFF. In DNA form, the CDR3 reads TGTGCCAGCAGCCTCGGGACTAGCGACAAGCTTTACAATGAGCAGTTCTTC.

Of note for this clone: The same CDR3 arises from other DNA sequences in this sample as well. CDR3 sequence reads: CASSGGNQPQHF. In nucleotides, the CDR3 is TGTGCCAGCAGCGGGGGAAATCAGCCCCAGCATTTT. The chain joins TRBV7-9 to TRBJ1-5, with D possibly TRBD1 on 5 matching bases. The germline gives CDR1 SEHNR, CDR2 FQNEAQ (reference sequence). V was cut by 5 bases and J by 4 bases, with 6 bases left in between. The CDR3 runs to 12 residues.

The rearrangement uses TRBV10-1 and TRBJ2-7, with 9 bases lining up with TRBD1. V was pared by 2 bases and J by 5 bases, with 7 bases of the junction left unmatched. The CDR3 consists of 15 residues. CDR1 WNHNN and CDR2 SYGVQD come from the germline V gene (reference sequence). CDR3 amino acids: CASSEPGQGRNEQYF. In DNA form, the CDR3 reads TGCGCCAGCAGTGAGCCGGGACAGGGAAGGAACGAGCAGTACTTC.

This clone was seen once. V usage is TRBV16 and J usage is TRBJ2-7, with 9 bases lining up with TRBD1. The CDR3 extends over 17 amino acids. Germline CDR1 is KGHSY and CDR2 is FQNENV. Unmatched junction bases numbered 8, after V lost 1 base and J lost 1 base. The CDR3 loop is CASSQLASGTGSYEQYF. In nucleotides, the CDR3 is TGTGCCAGCAGCCAATTAGCCTCCGGGACAGGGTCCTACGAGCAGTACTTC.

The chain has TRBV13 and TRBJ1-5; 10 nucleotides line up with TRBD1. CDR3 size: 15 residues. With 3 bases clipped from V and 2 bases from J, the junction kept 1 base outside the gene matches. Germline-derived CDR1 and CDR2 are PRHDT and FYEKMQ (reference sequence). CDR3 nucleotides: TGTGCCAGCAGCTTGGGGACAGGGGGCAATCAGCCCCAGCATTTT. Protein product: CASSLGTGGNQPQHF. Filled out from reference TRBV13 and TRBJ1-5, the complete variable domain reads AAGVIQSPRHLIKEKRETATLKCYPIPRHDTVYWYQQGPGQDPQFLISFYEKMQSDKGSIPDRFSAQQFSDYHSELNMSSLELGDSALYFCASSLGTGGNQPQHFGDGTRLSIL.

The chain combines TRBV28 with TRBJ1-1, with D maybe TRBD1 (5 bases). Trimming removed 4 bases at V and 0 bases at J, with 15 bases between. This CDR3 spans 16 amino acids. CDR1 is MDHEN, CDR2 SYDVKM, per germline. CDR3 DNA: TGTGCCAGCAGTTCCCCCTGGGGGTCGATGAACACTGAAGCTTTCTTT. This codes for CASSSPWGSMNTEAFF.

V and J are TRBV27 and TRBJ1-1, with 11 bases that match TRBD1. J lost 4 bases, V lost 4 bases, and 17 bases had no gene match. CDR1 is MNHEY and CDR2 is SMNVEV in the germline V gene (reference sequence). The CDR3 has 19 residues. The CDR3 protein is CASSSTRTGGAKVGTEAFF. The CDR3 coding sequence is TGTGCCAGCAGTTCCACTAGGACAGGGGGCGCGAAAGTGGGCACTGAAGCTTTCTTT.

V is TRBV7-9 and J is TRBJ2-1; the D gene is possibly TRBD1 (6 bases). CDR3 length: 13 amino acids. Trimming took off 5 bases at V and 8 bases at J, with 13 bases between the two ends. Germline CDR1 is SEHNR and CDR2 is FQNEAQ (reference sequence). This chain's CDR3 is CASSPPYRDEQFF. In nucleotides, the CDR3 is TGTGCCAGCAGCCCCCCCTACAGGGATGAGCAGTTCTTC. Full variable domain (remainder filled in from reference TRBV7-9 and TRBJ2-1): DTGVSQNPRHKITKRGQNVTFRCDPISEHNRLYWYRQTLGQGPEFLTYFQNEAQLEKSRLLSDRFSAERPKGSFSTLEIQRTEQGDSAMYLCASSPPYRDEQFFGPGTRLTVL.

V usage is TRBV7-9 and J usage is TRBJ2-7; D could derive from TRBD1 or TRBD2 (6 bases each). Germline assignment: CDR1 SEHNR and CDR2 FQNEAQ (reference sequence). The V end lost 8 bases, the J end lost 0 bases, and 11 bases lay between the germline ends. The CDR3 consists of 13 residues. The CDR3 region has the DNA TGTGCCAGCGGAGGGACAAGCTCCTACGAGCAGTACTTC. This translates into CASGGTSSYEQYF. Based on the CDR3 plus reference TRBV7-9 and TRBJ2-7, the full variable domain is DTGVSQNPRHKITKRGQNVTFRCDPISEHNRLYWYRQTLGQGPEFLTYFQNEAQLEKSRLLSDRFSAERPKGSFSTLEIQRTEQGDSAMYLCASGGTSSYEQYFGPGTRLTVT.

The V and J genes are TRBV19 and TRBJ1-1; a weak D match, TRBD1 (5 bases). The germline V gene encodes CDR1 LNHDA and CDR2 SQIVND (reference sequence). Trimming stripped 5 bases from V and 0 bases from J, with 13 bases between. This CDR3 is 15 amino acids long. The CDR3 sequence: CASSWVSGLNTEAFF. The DNA for the CDR3 is TGTGCCAGTAGTTGGGTCTCAGGGTTGAACACTGAAGCTTTCTTT.

This chain joins TRBV7-8 and TRBJ2-5; 7 nucleotides line up with TRBD2. The trim removed 10 bases at V and 2 bases at J, leaving 4 bases unmatched. CDR1 is SGHVS and CDR2 is FQNEAQ in the germline V gene. This CDR3 region has 12 residues. The CDR3 loop is CATTSRQETQYF. CDR3 in DNA: TGTGCCACGACTAGCAGACAAGAGACCCAGTACTTC.

The sample holds one count of this clone. The J gene is TRBJ2-7, the V gene TRBV5-6, with 9 bases matching TRBD2. The CDR3 has 16 amino acids. Germline lookup yields CDR1 SGHDT and CDR2 YYEEEE. The V gene end was trimmed by 3 bases and the J gene end by 0 bases; junction bases not matched to a gene: 7. The CDR3 sequence is CASSSELAGSSYEQYF. The CDR3 DNA sequence: TGTGCCAGCAGCTCAGAACTAGCGGGTAGCTCCTACGAGCAGTACTTC. Complete variable domain (other parts from reference TRBV5-6 and TRBJ2-7): DAGVTQSPTHLIKTRGQQVTLRCSPKSGHDTVSWYQQALGQGPQFIFQYYEEEERQRGNFPDRFSGHQFPNYSSELNVNALLLGDSALYLCASSSELAGSSYEQYFGPGTRLTVT.